This T cell receptor (beta chain) was recovered during a study of blood T cell repertoires in COVID-19. As for the study in general: Italy, Spain and the United States were the sources of the convalescent and acute COVID-19 samples.

In the original analysis: Reference gene primer amplification gave estimated nucleated cell counts. Assay: immunoSEQ multiplex PCR; the TCRdb copy retains only in-frame clones and omits some. That table gives V, J and clone size, and the DNA gave D and trimming. The table lists some 120,000 clones, under 95% of them singletons. The CDR3 totals 15 residues. Germline CDR1 reads LGHDT; CDR2 reads YNNKEL (reference sequence). Trimming removed 3 bases at V and 6 bases at J, with 14 bases between. The sample was peripheral blood. J is TRBJ2-2 and V is TRBV3-1 (or the pseudogene TRBV3-2), with D unresolved. The sequence derives from a man aged 50 to 60 with active COVID-19. The CDR3 DNA reads TGTGCCAGCAGCCATCCCGGTGGGCATCCCGGGGAGCTGTTTTTT. Translating it yields CASSHPGGHPGELFF.